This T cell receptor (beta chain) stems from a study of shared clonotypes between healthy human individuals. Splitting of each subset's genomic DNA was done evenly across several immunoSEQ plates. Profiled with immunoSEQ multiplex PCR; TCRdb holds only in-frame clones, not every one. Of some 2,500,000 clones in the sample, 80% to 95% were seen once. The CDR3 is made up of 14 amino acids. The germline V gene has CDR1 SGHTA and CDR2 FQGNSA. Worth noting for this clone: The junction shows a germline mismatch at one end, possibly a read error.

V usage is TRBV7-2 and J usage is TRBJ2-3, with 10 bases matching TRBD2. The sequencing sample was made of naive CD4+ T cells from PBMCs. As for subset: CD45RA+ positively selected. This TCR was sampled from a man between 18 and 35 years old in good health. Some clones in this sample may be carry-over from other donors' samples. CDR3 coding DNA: TGTGCCAGCAGCCTAGCGGGAGCCCCAGATACGCAGTATTTT. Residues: CASSLAGAPDTQYF.